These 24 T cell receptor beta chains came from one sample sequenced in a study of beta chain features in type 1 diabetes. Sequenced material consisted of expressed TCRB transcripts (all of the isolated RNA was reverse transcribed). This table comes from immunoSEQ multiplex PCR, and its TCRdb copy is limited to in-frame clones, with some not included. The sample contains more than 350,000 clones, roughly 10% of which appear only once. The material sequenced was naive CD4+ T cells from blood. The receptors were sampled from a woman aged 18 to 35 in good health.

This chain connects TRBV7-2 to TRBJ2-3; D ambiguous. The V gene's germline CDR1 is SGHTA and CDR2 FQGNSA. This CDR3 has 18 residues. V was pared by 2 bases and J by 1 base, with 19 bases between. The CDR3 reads CASSLSTLWDMGTDTQYF. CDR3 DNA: TGTGCCAGCAGCTTATCAACTTTGTGGGATATGGGCACAGATACGCAGTATTTT.

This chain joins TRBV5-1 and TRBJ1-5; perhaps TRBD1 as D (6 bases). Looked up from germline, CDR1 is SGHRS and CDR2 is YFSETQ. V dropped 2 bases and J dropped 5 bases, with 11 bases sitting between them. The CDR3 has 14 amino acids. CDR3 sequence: CASSLAGGDQPQHF. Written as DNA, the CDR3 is TGCGCCAGCAGCTTAGCGGGGGGCGATCAGCCCCAGCATTTT.

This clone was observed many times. CDR3 sequence (DNA): TGTGCCAGCAGCTTACAGAGGGGTTCCAATGAGCAGTTCTTC. Amino acid sequence: CASSLQRGSNEQFF. V usage is TRBV7-9 and J usage is TRBJ2-1; D is possibly TRBD1 or TRBD2 (5 bases each). Germline loops: CDR1 SEHNR, CDR2 FQNEAQ (reference sequence). Trimming stripped 2 bases from V and 6 bases from J, with 11 bases between. CDR3 size: 14 residues.

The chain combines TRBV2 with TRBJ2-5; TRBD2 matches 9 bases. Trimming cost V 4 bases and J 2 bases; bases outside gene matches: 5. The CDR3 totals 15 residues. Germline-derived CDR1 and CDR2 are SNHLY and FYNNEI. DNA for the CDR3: TGTGCCAGCAGTGCCACGACTAGCGGACAAGAGACCCAGTACTTC. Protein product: CASSATTSGQETQYF.

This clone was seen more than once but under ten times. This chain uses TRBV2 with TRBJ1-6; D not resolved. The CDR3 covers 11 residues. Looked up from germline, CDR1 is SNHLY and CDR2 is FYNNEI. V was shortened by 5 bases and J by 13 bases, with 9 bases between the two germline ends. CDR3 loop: CASSSRPPLHF. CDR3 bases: TGTGCCAGCAGTTCCAGGCCTCCCCTCCACTTT.

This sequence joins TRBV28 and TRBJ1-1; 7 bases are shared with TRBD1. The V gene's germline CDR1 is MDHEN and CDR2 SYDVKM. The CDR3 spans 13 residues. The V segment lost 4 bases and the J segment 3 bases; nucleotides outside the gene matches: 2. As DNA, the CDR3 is TGTGCCAGCAGTTCAGGGGGTTACACTGAAGCTTTCTTT. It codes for CASSSGGYTEAFF.

In DNA form, the CDR3 reads TGCAGCGTTGAGGGGGACAGGGGTGTAACAGATACGCAGTATTTT. Residues: CSVEGDRGVTDTQYF. This chain joins TRBV29-1 and TRBJ2-3, with 10 bases matching TRBD1. The CDR3 has 15 residues. Trimming at V came to 3 bases and at J to 3 bases, leaving 6 bases not matched to a gene. Germline-derived CDR1 and CDR2 are SQVTM and ANQGSEA.

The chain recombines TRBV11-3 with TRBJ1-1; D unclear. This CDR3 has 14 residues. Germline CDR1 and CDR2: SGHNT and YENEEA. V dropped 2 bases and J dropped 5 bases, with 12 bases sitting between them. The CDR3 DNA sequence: TGTGCCAGCAGCTTACATGGCAGCGCAACTGAAGCTTTCTTT. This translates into CASSLHGSATEAFF.

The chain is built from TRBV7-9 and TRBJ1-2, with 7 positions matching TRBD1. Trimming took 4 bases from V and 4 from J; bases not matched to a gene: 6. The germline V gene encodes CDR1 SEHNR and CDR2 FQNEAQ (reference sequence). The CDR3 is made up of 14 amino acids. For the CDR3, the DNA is TGTGCCAGCAGCTCTTTGGGACAGACCTATGGCTACACCTTC. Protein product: CASSSLGQTYGYTF.

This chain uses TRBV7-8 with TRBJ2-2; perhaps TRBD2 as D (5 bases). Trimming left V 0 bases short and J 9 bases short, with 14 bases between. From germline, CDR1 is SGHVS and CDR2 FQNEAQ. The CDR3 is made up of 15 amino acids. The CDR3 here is CASSLARGFFWELFF. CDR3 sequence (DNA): TGTGCCAGCAGCTTAGCGCGAGGGTTTTTTTGGGAGCTGTTTTTT.

The CDR3 region has the DNA TGCAGCGTTGCTTCTCGCAGGGGGTACAATGAGCAGTTCTTC. Its protein product is CSVASRRGYNEQFF. The rearrangement links TRBV29-1 to TRBJ2-1, with TRBD1 matching over 7 bases. The CDR3 length is 14 residues. The J segment lost 4 bases and the V segment lost 4 bases, leaving 7 bases of the junction unmatched. Germline values: CDR1 SQVTM, CDR2 ANQGSEA.

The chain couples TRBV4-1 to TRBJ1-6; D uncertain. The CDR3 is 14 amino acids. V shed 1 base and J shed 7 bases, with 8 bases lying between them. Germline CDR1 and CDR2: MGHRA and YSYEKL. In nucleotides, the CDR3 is TGCGCCAGCAGCCAAGGACGGAACAATTCACCCCTCCACTTT. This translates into CASSQGRNNSPLHF.

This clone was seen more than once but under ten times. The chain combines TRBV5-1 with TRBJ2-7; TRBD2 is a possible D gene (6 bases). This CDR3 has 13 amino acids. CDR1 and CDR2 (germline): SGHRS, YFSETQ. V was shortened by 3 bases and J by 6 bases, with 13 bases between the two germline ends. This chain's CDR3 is CASSWDGGTEQYF. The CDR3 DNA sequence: TGCGCCAGCAGCTGGGACGGGGGTACCGAGCAGTACTTC. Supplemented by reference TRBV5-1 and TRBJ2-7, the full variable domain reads KAGVTQTPRYLIKTRGQQVTLSCSPISGHRSVSWYQQTPGQGLQFLFEYFSETQRNKGNFPGRFSGRQFSNSRSEMNVSTLELGDSALYLCASSWDGGTEQYFGPGTRLTVT.

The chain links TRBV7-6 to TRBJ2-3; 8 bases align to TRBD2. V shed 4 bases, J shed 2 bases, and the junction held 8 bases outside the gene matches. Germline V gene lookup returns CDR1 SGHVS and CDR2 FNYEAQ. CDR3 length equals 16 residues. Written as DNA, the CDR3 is TGTGCCAGCAGCTCATTAGCGGGGACGCACACAGATACGCAGTATTTT. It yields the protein CASSSLAGTHTDTQYF.

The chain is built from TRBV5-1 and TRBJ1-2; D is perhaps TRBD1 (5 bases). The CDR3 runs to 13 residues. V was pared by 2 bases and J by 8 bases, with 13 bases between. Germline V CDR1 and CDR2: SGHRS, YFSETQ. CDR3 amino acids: CASSFEGAPGYTF. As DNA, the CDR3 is TGCGCCAGCAGCTTTGAAGGGGCGCCGGGCTACACCTTC.

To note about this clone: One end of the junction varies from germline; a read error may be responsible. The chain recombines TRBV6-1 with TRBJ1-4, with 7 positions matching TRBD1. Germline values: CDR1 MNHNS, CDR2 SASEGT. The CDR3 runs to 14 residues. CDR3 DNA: TGTGCCAGCAGCGAAGACAGGGTAAATGAAAAACTGTTTTTT. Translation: CASSEDRVNEKLFF.

CDR3 sequence: CASSLQLAKNIQYF. For the CDR3, the DNA is TGTGCCAGTAGTTTGCAGCTAGCCAAAAACATTCAGTACTTC. The chain combines TRBV19 with TRBJ2-4; D is ambiguous. Germline V gene data show CDR1 as LNHDA and CDR2 as SQIVND (reference sequence). The CDR3 has 14 residues. The ends were cut back, 5 bases at V and 0 bases at J, with 8 bases in the middle.

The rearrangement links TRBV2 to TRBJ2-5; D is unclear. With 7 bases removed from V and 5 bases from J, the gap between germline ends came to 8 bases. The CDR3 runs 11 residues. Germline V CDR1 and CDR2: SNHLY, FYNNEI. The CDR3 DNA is TGTGCCAGCAATAGTGTGGAGACCCAGTACTTC. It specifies CASNSVETQYF. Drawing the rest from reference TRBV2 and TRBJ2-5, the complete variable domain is EPEVTQTPSHQVTQMGQEVILRCVPISNHLYFYWYRQILGQKVEFLVSFYNNEISEKSEIFDDQFSVERPDGSNFTLKIRSTKLEDSAMYFCASNSVETQYFGPGTRLLVL.

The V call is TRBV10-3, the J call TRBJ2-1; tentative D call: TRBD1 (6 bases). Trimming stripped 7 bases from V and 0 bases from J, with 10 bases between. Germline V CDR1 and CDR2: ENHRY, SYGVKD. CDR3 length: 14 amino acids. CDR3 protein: CAIKQDSSYNEQFF. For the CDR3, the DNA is TGTGCCATCAAGCAGGACAGCTCCTACAATGAGCAGTTCTTC.

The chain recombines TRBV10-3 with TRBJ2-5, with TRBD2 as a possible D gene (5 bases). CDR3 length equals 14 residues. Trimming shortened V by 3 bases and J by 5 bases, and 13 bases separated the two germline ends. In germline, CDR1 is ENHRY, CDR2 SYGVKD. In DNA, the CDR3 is TGTGCCATCAGTGAATCGGAGGTCGCGGAGACCCAGTACTTC. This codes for CAISESEVAETQYF.

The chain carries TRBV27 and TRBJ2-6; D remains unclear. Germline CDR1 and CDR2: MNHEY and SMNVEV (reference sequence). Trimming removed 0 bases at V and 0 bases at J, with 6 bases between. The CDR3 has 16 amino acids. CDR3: CASSLSGSSGANVLTF. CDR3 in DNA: TGTGCCAGCAGTTTATCGGGGTCCTCTGGGGCCAACGTCCTGACTTTC.

Here the CDR3 DNA reads TGTGCCACCCAGAAGTCGGGACCCGCCTACGAGCAGTACGTC. Translated, it gives CATQKSGPAYEQYV. J is TRBJ2-7 and V is TRBV2, with D perhaps assigned TRBD1 or TRBD2 (5 bases each). Deletions cut 10 bases from V and 2 bases from J, with 18 bases between. This CDR3 comprises 14 residues. Germline-derived CDR1 and CDR2 are SNHLY and FYNNEI.

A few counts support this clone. CDR3 coding DNA: TGTGCCAGCAGCCTTAGCGGGAACCCCTACGAGCAGTACTTC. It translates to CASSLSGNPYEQYF. The gene calls are TRBV7-9 and TRBJ2-7; 8 bases agree with TRBD2. V gave up 5 bases and J gave up 2 bases; unmatched junction bases: 5. The CDR3 is 14 amino acids. From germline, CDR1 is SEHNR and CDR2 FQNEAQ (reference sequence).

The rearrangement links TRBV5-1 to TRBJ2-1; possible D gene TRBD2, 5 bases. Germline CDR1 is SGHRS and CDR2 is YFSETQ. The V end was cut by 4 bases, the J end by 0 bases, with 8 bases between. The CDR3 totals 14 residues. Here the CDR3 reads CASSGTSSYNEQFF. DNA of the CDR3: TGCGCCAGCAGCGGAACTAGCTCCTACAATGAGCAGTTCTTC.